A single sample is the source of the 15 T cell receptor beta chains below, sequenced in a study of control samples from healthy donors and cancer patients. Method: immunoSEQ multiplex PCR; TCRdb's copy keeps in-frame clones and lacks some. The repertoire consists of about 120,000 clones, with more than 75% occurring once and the leading ten covering 2% to 3%. Sequenced input: blood. These receptors came from a woman in her 70s in good health.

The J gene is TRBJ1-1, the V gene TRBV7-9; no clear D gene. The germline CDR1 and CDR2 sequences are SEHNR and FQNEAQ (reference sequence). Trimming stripped 5 bases from V and 4 bases from J, with 8 bases between. CDR3 length: 12 residues. CDR3 loop: CASSQAGTEAFF. CDR3 nucleotide sequence: TGTGCCAGCAGCCAGGCGGGCACTGAAGCTTTCTTT.

As to this clone: The same CDR3 arises from other DNA sequences in this sample as well. The chain links TRBV4-2 to TRBJ2-1; TRBD2 matches 9 bases. Germline V gives CDR1 LGHNA, CDR2 YNFKEQ. The length of the CDR3 is 20 residues. The V and J ends lost 2 bases and 2 bases, in that order; junction bases with no gene match: 16. The CDR3 DNA sequence: TGTGCCAGCAGCCAAACTGGAGTGTCGCGCGGGGGGGCCCCCTACAATGAGCAGTTCTTC. Translated, it gives CASSQTGVSRGGAPYNEQFF.

V and J are TRBV29-1 and TRBJ1-1; 8 positions agree with TRBD1. Looked up from germline, CDR1 is SQVTM and CDR2 is ANQGSEA. The CDR3 totals 12 residues. The trim removed 6 bases at V and 9 bases at J, leaving 9 bases unmatched. The CDR3 region is CSVHSQGAKAFF. The DNA of the CDR3 is TGCAGCGTCCACAGTCAGGGGGCGAAAGCTTTCTTT.

The chain employs TRBV21-1 and TRBJ2-7; TRBD1, the D gene given by the table, was not confirmed from the DNA. TRBV21-1 is an annotated pseudogene. CDR3 length: 16 amino acids. CDR3 DNA: TGTGCCAGCAGCAAAGGGAACCGGGACAGGGCCTACGAGCAGTACTTC. It specifies CASSKGNRDRAYEQYF.

This chain joins TRBV3-1 (or the pseudogene TRBV3-2) and TRBJ2-6; 10 nucleotides align to TRBD1. The V and J ends lost 5 bases and 2 bases, in that order; junction bases with no gene match: 3. Germline V CDR1 and CDR2: LGHDT, YNNKEL (reference sequence). The CDR3 has 16 amino acids. The DNA of the CDR3 is TGTGCCAGCAGCGGGACAGGGGAGACTGGGGCCAACGTCCTGACTTTC. This sequence encodes CASSGTGETGANVLTF.

The chain joins TRBV7-9 to TRBJ2-7; D is unclear. Per the germline V gene, CDR1 is SEHNR and CDR2 is FQNEAQ (reference sequence). This CDR3 comprises 12 residues. The germline V and J ends were trimmed by 2 bases and 9 bases, with 11 bases remaining between them. This CDR3 is CASSLTTHSQYF. The CDR3 DNA reads TGTGCCAGCAGCTTAACGACGCACTCGCAGTACTTC. Drawing the rest from reference TRBV7-9 and TRBJ2-7, the complete variable domain is DTGVSQNPRHKITKRGQNVTFRCDPISEHNRLYWYRQTLGQGPEFLTYFQNEAQLEKSRLLSDRFSAERPKGSFSTLEIQRTEQGDSAMYLCASSLTTHSQYFGPGTRLTVT.

The gene calls are TRBV18 and TRBJ2-1, with D possibly TRBD2 on 5 matching bases. CDR3 length: 12 amino acids. V was cut by 4 bases and J by 5 bases, with 6 bases left in between. CDR1 and CDR2 from the germline V gene are KGHSH and LQKENI. CDR3 sequence: CASSLGDNEQFF. In nucleotides, the CDR3 is TGTGCCAGCTCACTCGGGGACAATGAGCAGTTCTTC.

The rearrangement uses TRBV20-1 and TRBJ1-3; D remains ambiguous. CDR1 is DFQATT, CDR2 SNEGSKA, per germline (reference sequence). This CDR3 region has 11 residues. CDR3 bases: TGCAGCGGTCAAGCTCGAAACACCATATATTTT. This gives the protein CSGQARNTIYF.

This rearrangement joins TRBV13 to TRBJ2-2, with D possibly being TRBD1 (6 bases). Trimming cost V 5 bases and J 3 bases, with 7 bases left between them. Looked up from germline, CDR1 is PRHDT and CDR2 is FYEKMQ (reference sequence). CDR3 length: 13 residues. The CDR3 region is CASSHRDTGELFF. The CDR3 DNA reads TGTGCCAGCAGCCACAGGGACACCGGGGAGCTGTTTTTT.

The V gene is TRBV5-4, the J gene TRBJ2-7; weak D call: TRBD1 (5 bases). Germline CDR1 SGHNT, CDR2 YYREEE (reference sequence). V was cut by 1 base and J by 6 bases, with 14 bases left in between. This CDR3 contains 14 residues. CDR3 sequence: CASSLRGPDGEQYF. CDR3 nucleotide sequence: TGTGCCAGCAGCTTGAGGGGCCCCGACGGCGAGCAGTACTTC.

The V and J genes are TRBV28 and TRBJ1-1; D is unresolved. Germline V CDR1 and CDR2: MDHEN, SYDVKM. The CDR3 has 15 residues. The V and J ends lost 7 bases and 3 bases respectively, with 18 bases between them. The CDR3 DNA is TGTGCCAGCATTCCCCCCAGTGGGAGTGACACTGAAGCTTTCTTT. Residues: CASIPPSGSDTEAFF.

V and J are TRBV11-2 and TRBJ2-7, with a tentative D call TRBD2 (6 bases). The germline V gene encodes CDR1 SGHAT and CDR2 FQNNGV. The CDR3 runs to 15 residues. Deletions cut 5 bases from V and 2 bases from J, with 16 bases between. The CDR3 spells CASSPTGDLAYEQYF. CDR3 coding DNA: TGTGCCAGCAGCCCGACGGGGGATCTCGCCTACGAGCAGTACTTC. The whole variable domain, remainder taken from reference TRBV11-2 and TRBJ2-7, is EAGVAQSPRYKIIEKRQSVAFWCNPISGHATLYWYQQILGQGPKLLIQFQNNGVVDDSQLPKDRFSAERLKGVDSTLKIQPAKLEDSAVYLCASSPTGDLAYEQYFGPGTRLTVT.

J is TRBJ2-7 and V is TRBV7-9; D perhaps matches TRBD2 (7 bases). Germline V lookup: CDR1 SEHNR, CDR2 FQNEAQ (reference sequence). Trimming pared 6 bases from V and 12 bases from J, leaving 18 bases between. The CDR3 consists of 12 residues. The CDR3 DNA follows: TGTGCCAGCAGTATCCGAGGGGGGGACGCGTACTTC. This codes for CASSIRGGDAYF.

This chain joins TRBV7-3 and TRBJ2-3; either TRBD1 or TRBD2 may supply D (5 bases each). The ends were cut back, 5 bases at V and 5 bases at J, with 17 bases in the middle. CDR3 length: 15 amino acids. The germline CDR1 and CDR2 sequences are SGHTA and FQGTGA. CDR3 coding DNA: TGTGCCAGCAGCCAAGGGGACCTCTCGGGAGATACGCAGTATTTT. It yields the protein CASSQGDLSGDTQYF.

This clone was observed a single time. This chain joins TRBV6-1 and TRBJ2-7; D gene uncertain. Trimming took off 1 base at V and 6 bases at J, with 16 bases between the two ends. Germline values: CDR1 MNHNS, CDR2 SASEGT. This CDR3 region has 15 residues. The CDR3 sequence is CASSEEFITSREQYF. CDR3 in DNA: TGTGCCAGCAGTGAAGAGTTTATAACCTCCCGCGAGCAGTACTTC.